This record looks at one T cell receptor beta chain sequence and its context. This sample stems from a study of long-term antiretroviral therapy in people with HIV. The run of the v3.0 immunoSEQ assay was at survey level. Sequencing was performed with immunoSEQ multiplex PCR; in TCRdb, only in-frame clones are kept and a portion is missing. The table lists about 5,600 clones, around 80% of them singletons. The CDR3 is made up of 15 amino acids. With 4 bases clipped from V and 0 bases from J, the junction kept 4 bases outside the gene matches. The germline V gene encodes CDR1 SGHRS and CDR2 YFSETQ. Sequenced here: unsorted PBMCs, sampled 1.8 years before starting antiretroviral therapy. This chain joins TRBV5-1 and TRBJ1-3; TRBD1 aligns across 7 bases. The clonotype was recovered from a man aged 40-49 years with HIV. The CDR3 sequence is CASSLGDSSGNTIYF. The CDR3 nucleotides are TGCGCCAGCAGCCTAGGGGACAGCTCTGGAAACACCATATATTTT.